The 18 T cell receptor beta chains below all came from one sample that was sequenced in a study of CD8 T cells in Susac syndrome (dated 2019 in TCRdb). The library was obtained by the immunoSEQ multiplex PCR assay. RNA was extracted using the RNeasy kit, and roughly 0.5 to 1 ug of the RNA was reverse transcribed with random hexamers. TCRdb took the public reads, trimmed them with fastp at Q25, ran MiXCR for clone calling and kept in-frame beta chains. Every distinct CDR3 protein forms one entry, paired with its most common genes and DNA. The sample contains 120,000 or so distinct CDR3 sequences, around 94% of them found a single time. Clones ranked in the top ten supply 0.21% of the sample. Sequencing was done on a sample of CD8+ T cells from PBMCs. All receptors derive from a human donor with Susac syndrome.

V gene TRBV6-2 or TRBV6-3 combines with J gene TRBJ2-7, with D perhaps TRBD1 (6 bases). Germline V gene data show CDR1 as MNHEY and CDR2 as SVGEGT. This CDR3 is 15 amino acids long. V was trimmed by 7 bases and J by 2 bases, leaving 18 bases between them. The CDR3 reads CASTPIQGPAYEQYF. Written as DNA, the CDR3 is TGTGCCAGCACCCCGATACAGGGCCCAGCCTACGAGCAGTACTTC.

The chain links TRBV12-3 or TRBV12-4 to TRBJ1-2; D is perhaps TRBD1 (5 bases). The CDR3 has 15 residues. Trimming took 1 base from V and 4 from J, leaving 13 bases between them. The CDR3 loop reads CASSLGGGSGYGYTF. Written as DNA, the CDR3 is TGTGCCAGCAGTTTAGGCGGGGGGAGCGGCTATGGCTACACCTTC.

This rearrangement joins TRBV30 to TRBJ1-2, with TRBD1 identical over 7 bases. The CDR3 covers 15 residues. From germline, CDR1 is GTSNPN and CDR2 SVGIG (reference sequence). The ends lost 0 bases at V and 7 bases at J; junction bases unmatched: 11. The CDR3 coding sequence is TGTGCCTGGAGTGTACTCGGCAGGGGGAGAGGTGGCTACACCTTC. Translating it yields CAWSVLGRGRGGYTF.

V and J are TRBV13 and TRBJ1-2, with D unresolved. Trimming removed 4 bases at V and 2 bases at J, with 5 bases between. Germline V CDR1 and CDR2: PRHDT, FYEKMQ (reference sequence). The CDR3 has 12 residues. CDR3 sequence (DNA): TGTGCCAGCAGCTCCTACAACTATGGCTACACCTTC. Translating it yields CASSSYNYGYTF.

Here the CDR3 DNA reads TGTGCCAGCAGCTTAGGGGCGGCGAACACTGAAGCTTTCTTT. Its protein is CASSLGAANTEAFF. The chain uses TRBV7-9 and TRBJ1-1; D is unclear. The ends were cut back, 1 base at V and 1 base at J, with 7 bases in the middle. The CDR3 runs 14 residues. Germline values: CDR1 SEHNR, CDR2 FQNEAQ (reference sequence). The full variable domain, its missing parts supplied by reference TRBV7-9 and TRBJ1-1, is DTGVSQNPRHKITKRGQNVTFRCDPISEHNRLYWYRQTLGQGPEFLTYFQNEAQLEKSRLLSDRFSAERPKGSFSTLEIQRTEQGDSAMYLCASSLGAANTEAFFGQGTRLTVV.

This rearrangement joins TRBV20-1 to TRBJ2-1; D may match TRBD1 or TRBD2 (5 bases each). V was pared by 0 bases and J by 6 bases, with 12 bases between. Germline-derived CDR1 and CDR2 are DFQATT and SNEGSKA (reference sequence). CDR3 length equals 14 residues. The CDR3 spells CSARDPGSGNEQFF. The CDR3 nucleotides read TGCAGTGCTAGAGATCCAGGGAGTGGCAATGAGCAGTTCTTC.

This chain connects TRBV27 to TRBJ1-5; D call uncertain. This CDR3 has 13 amino acids. V lost 3 bases to trimming and J lost 2 bases, with 5 bases between them. The germline gives CDR1 MNHEY, CDR2 SMNVEV (reference sequence). As DNA, the CDR3 is TGTGCCAGCAGTTTTCGGGGCAATCAGCCCCAGCATTTT. Its protein is CASSFRGNQPQHF.

The gene calls are TRBV29-1 and TRBJ2-7; the D gene is possibly TRBD2 (6 bases). In germline, CDR1 is SQVTM, CDR2 ANQGSEA. The CDR3 length is 12 residues. V lost 4 bases and J 2 bases, leaving 9 bases between the germline ends. The CDR3 DNA follows: TGCAGCGTTGGCGGGAACCCCTACGAGCAGTACTTC. As protein: CSVGGNPYEQYF.

The chain joins TRBV20-1 to TRBJ2-5; 7 bases are shared with TRBD1. The CDR3 runs to 15 residues. CDR1 is DFQATT and CDR2 is SNEGSKA in the germline V gene (reference sequence). Trimming at V came to 4 bases and at J to 8 bases, leaving 16 bases not matched to a gene. CDR3 region: CSAINEDRNPGTQYF. DNA of the CDR3: TGCAGTGCTATCAACGAGGACAGGAACCCAGGAACCCAGTACTTC.

The chain joins TRBV20-1 to TRBJ1-1; D is ambiguous. CDR1 DFQATT and CDR2 SNEGSKA come from the germline V gene (reference sequence). The germline V and J ends were trimmed by 0 bases and 0 bases, with 5 bases remaining between them. The CDR3 extends over 13 amino acids. In DNA, the CDR3 is TGCAGTGCTAGAGATCTGGTGAACACTGAAGCTTTCTTT. As protein: CSARDLVNTEAFF.

The J gene is TRBJ1-1, the V gene TRBV7-9; 7 positions match TRBD1. The V segment lost 4 bases and the J segment 0 bases; nucleotides outside the gene matches: 5. Germline V gives CDR1 SEHNR, CDR2 FQNEAQ (reference sequence). CDR3 size: 15 residues. The DNA of the CDR3 is TGTGCCAGCAGCTCCCAGGGGGTTATGAACACTGAAGCTTTCTTT. Its translation is CASSSQGVMNTEAFF. The entire variable domain, with the rest obtained from reference TRBV7-9 and TRBJ1-1, is as follows: DTGVSQNPRHKITKRGQNVTFRCDPISEHNRLYWYRQTLGQGPEFLTYFQNEAQLEKSRLLSDRFSAERPKGSFSTLEIQRTEQGDSAMYLCASSSQGVMNTEAFFGQGTRLTVV.

The genes are TRBV2 and TRBJ1-2, with no clear D. V gave up 9 bases and J gave up 4 bases, with 3 bases separating them. The CDR3 runs to 9 residues. CDR1 SNHLY and CDR2 FYNNEI come from the germline V gene. DNA of the CDR3: TGTGCCAGGGCCTATGGCTACACCTTC. It yields the protein CARAYGYTF.

The rearrangement uses TRBV5-1 and TRBJ1-1, with TRBD1 as a possible D gene (5 bases). Germline V gives CDR1 SGHRS, CDR2 YFSETQ. The ends were cut back, 0 bases at V and 2 bases at J, with 8 bases in the middle. This CDR3 comprises 14 residues. CDR3 bases: TGCGCCAGCAGCTTGGGGGACGCCAACACTGAAGCTTTCTTT. This codes for CASSLGDANTEAFF.

The rearrangement uses TRBV7-9 and TRBJ1-5; D call uncertain. The CDR3 has 12 residues. Between the trimmed V and J ends, which lost 5 bases and 9 bases, there was a span of 11 bases. CDR1 and CDR2 (germline): SEHNR, FQNEAQ (reference sequence). CDR3 region: CASSTGAWPQHF. In DNA, the CDR3 is TGTGCCAGCAGCACGGGAGCATGGCCCCAGCATTTT.

V usage is TRBV3-1 and J usage is TRBJ1-3; TRBD1 might be the D (5 bases). V was pared by 2 bases and J by 0 bases, with 8 bases between. The CDR3 is 15 residues long. Germline loops: CDR1 LGHDT, CDR2 YNNKEL (reference sequence). This CDR3 reads CASSQTGRSGNTIYF. CDR3 nucleotides: TGTGCCAGCAGCCAAACGGGGCGCTCTGGAAACACCATATATTTT.

This sequence joins TRBV4-1 and TRBJ1-2; D gene unclear. This CDR3 region has 15 residues. Trimming removed 1 base from V and 2 bases from J, with 11 bases in between. Per germline, CDR1 MGHRA and CDR2 YSYEKL. CDR3 in DNA: TGCGCCAGCAGCCAAGCGGCCACCCCGAACTATGGCTACACCTTC. This encodes CASSQAATPNYGYTF.

The chain links TRBV15 to TRBJ2-1; the D gene is possibly TRBD2 (6 bases). Deletions cut 0 bases from V and 7 bases from J, with 16 bases between. Germline CDR1 reads LNHNV; CDR2 reads YYDKDF (reference sequence). There are 16 residues in the CDR3. For the CDR3, the DNA is TGTGCCACCAGCAGAGATGGGGGAGGATCGTTGAATGAGCAGTTCTTC. Protein sequence: CATSRDGGGSLNEQFF.

The chain joins TRBV27 to TRBJ2-7; no reliable D call. The germline V and J ends were trimmed by 5 bases and 3 bases, with 14 bases remaining between them. This CDR3 comprises 14 residues. Per germline, CDR1 MNHEY and CDR2 SMNVEV (reference sequence). CDR3 region: CASSPFGEDYEQYF. The CDR3 DNA reads TGTGCCAGCAGTCCCTTCGGCGAGGACTACGAGCAGTACTTC.